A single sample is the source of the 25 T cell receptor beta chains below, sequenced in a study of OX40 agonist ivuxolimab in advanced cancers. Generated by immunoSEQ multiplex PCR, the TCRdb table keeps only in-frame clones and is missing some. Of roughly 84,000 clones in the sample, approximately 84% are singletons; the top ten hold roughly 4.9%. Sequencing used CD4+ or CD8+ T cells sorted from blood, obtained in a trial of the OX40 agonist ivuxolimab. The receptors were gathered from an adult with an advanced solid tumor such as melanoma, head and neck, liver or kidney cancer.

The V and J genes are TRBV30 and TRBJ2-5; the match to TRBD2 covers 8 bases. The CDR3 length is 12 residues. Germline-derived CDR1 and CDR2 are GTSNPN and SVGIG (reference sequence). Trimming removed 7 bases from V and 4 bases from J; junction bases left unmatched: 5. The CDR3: CASGGAGETQYF. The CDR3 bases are TGTGCCTCGGGGGGGGCGGGAGAGACCCAGTACTTC.

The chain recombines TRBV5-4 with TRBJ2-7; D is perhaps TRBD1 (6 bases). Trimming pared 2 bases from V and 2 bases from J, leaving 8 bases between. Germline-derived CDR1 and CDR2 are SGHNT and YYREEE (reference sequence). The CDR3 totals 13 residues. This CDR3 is CASSFGQPYEQYF. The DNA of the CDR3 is TGTGCCAGCAGCTTCGGACAGCCCTACGAGCAGTACTTC.

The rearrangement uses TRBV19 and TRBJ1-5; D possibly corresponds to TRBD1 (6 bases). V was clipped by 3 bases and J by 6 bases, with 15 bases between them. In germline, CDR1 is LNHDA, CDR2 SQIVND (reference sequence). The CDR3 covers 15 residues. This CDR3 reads CASSMGSRGGQPQHF. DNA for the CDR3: TGTGCCAGTAGTATGGGGTCCAGGGGTGGTCAGCCCCAGCATTTT.

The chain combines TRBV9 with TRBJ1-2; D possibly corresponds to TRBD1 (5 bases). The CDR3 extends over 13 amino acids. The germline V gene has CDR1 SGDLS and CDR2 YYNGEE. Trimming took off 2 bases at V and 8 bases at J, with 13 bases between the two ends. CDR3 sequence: CASSVGDGRGYTF. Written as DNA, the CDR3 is TGTGCCAGCAGCGTGGGGGACGGTCGGGGCTACACCTTC.

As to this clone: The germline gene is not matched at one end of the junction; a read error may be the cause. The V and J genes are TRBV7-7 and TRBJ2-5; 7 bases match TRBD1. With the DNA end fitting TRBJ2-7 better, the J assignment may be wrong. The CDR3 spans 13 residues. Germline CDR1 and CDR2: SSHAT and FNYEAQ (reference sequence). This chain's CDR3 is CASSVDRTYEQYF. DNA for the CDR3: TGTGCTAGCAGCGTGGACAGGACCTACGAGCAGTACTTC.

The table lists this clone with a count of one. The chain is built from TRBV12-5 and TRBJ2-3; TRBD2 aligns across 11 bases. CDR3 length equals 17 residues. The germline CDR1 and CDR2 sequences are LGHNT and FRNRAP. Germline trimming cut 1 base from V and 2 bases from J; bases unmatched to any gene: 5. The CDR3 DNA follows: TGTGCTAGTGGTTTGGCAACTAGCGGGAGTTCCACAGATACGCAGTATTTT. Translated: CASGLATSGSSTDTQYF.

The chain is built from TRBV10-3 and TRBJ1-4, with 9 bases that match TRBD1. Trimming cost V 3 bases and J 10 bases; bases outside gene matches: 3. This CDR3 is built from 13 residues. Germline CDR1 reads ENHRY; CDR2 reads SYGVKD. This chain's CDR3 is CAISDQGQGKLFF. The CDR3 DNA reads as TGTGCCATCAGTGACCAGGGACAGGGAAAACTGTTTTTT.

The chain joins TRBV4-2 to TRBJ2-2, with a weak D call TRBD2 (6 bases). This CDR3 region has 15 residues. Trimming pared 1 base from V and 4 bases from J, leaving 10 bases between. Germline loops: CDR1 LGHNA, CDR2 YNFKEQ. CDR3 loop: CASSQVLAPTGELFF. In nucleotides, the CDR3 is TGTGCCAGCAGCCAAGTACTAGCCCCCACCGGGGAGCTGTTTTTT.

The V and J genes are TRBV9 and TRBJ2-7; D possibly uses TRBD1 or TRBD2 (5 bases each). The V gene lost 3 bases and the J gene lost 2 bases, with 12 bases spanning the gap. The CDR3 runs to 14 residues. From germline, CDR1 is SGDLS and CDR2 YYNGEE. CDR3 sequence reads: CASSDGTSTYEQYF. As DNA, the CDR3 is TGTGCCAGCAGCGATGGGACCTCAACCTACGAGCAGTACTTC. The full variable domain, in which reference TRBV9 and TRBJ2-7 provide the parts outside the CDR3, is DSGVTQTPKHLITATGQRVTLRCSPRSGDLSVYWYQQSLDQGLQFLIQYYNGEERAKGNILERFSAQQFPDLHSELNLSSLELGDSALYFCASSDGTSTYEQYFGPGTRLTVT.

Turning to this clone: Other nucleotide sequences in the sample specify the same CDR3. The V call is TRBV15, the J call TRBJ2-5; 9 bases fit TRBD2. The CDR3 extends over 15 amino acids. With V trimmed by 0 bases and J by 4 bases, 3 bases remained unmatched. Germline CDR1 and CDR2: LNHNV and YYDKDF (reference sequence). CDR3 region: CATSREAGGLETQYF. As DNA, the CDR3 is TGTGCCACCAGCAGAGAAGCGGGGGGTCTAGAGACCCAGTACTTC.

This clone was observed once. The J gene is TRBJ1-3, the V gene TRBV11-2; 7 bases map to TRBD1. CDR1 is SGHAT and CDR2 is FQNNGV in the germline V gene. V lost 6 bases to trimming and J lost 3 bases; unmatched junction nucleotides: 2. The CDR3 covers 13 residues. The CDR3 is CASRTGDGNTIYF. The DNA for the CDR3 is TGTGCCAGCAGAACAGGGGATGGAAACACCATATATTTT.

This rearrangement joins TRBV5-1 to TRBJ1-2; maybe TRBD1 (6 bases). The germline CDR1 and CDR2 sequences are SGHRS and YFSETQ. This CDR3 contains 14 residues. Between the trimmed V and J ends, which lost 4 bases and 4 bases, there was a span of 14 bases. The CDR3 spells CASSPRDIGYGYTF. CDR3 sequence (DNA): TGCGCCAGCAGCCCCCGGGACATAGGCTATGGCTACACCTTC.

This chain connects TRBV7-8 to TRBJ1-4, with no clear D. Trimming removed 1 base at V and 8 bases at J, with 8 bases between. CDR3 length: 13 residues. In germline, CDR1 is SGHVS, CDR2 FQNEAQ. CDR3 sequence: CASSLGAVEKLFF. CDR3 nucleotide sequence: TGTGCCAGCAGCTTAGGGGCAGTCGAAAAACTGTTTTTT.

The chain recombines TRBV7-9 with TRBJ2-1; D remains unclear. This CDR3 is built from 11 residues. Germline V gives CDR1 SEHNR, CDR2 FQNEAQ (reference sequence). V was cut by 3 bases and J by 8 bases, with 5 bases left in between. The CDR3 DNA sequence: TGTGCCAGCAGCTTTGCCGATGAGCAGTTCTTC. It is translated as CASSFADEQFF.

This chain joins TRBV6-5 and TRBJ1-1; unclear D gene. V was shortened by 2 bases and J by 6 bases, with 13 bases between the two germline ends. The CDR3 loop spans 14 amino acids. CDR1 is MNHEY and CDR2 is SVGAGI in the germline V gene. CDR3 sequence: CASSYVRGEAEAFF. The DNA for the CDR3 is TGTGCCAGCAGTTACGTTCGGGGAGAGGCTGAAGCTTTCTTT.

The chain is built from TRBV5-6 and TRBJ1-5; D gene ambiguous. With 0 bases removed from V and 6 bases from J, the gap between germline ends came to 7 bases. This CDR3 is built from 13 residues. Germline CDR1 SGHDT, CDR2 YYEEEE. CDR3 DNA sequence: TGTGCCAGCAGCTTGGAGGGTTCTCAGCCCCAGCATTTT. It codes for CASSLEGSQPQHF.

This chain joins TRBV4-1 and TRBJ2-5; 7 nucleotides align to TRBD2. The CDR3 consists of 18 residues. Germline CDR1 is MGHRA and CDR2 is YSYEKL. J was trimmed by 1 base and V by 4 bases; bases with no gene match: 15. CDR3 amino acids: CASSPTPQRGSIQETQYF. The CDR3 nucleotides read TGCGCCAGCAGCCCCACCCCCCAGCGGGGCTCCATCCAAGAGACCCAGTACTTC.

The CDR3 DNA sequence: TGCGCCAGCAGCCTACTCCTTAAGGTAGAGACCCAGTACTTC. It codes for CASSLLLKVETQYF. The chain employs TRBV4-1 and TRBJ2-5; D is uncertain. Germline V gene data show CDR1 as MGHRA and CDR2 as YSYEKL. Between the trimmed V and J ends, which lost 4 bases and 4 bases, there was a span of 13 bases. The CDR3 runs 14 residues.

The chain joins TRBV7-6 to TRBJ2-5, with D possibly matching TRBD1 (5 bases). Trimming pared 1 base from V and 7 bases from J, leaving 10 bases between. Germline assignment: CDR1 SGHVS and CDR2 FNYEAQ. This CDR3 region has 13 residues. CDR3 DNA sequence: TGTGCCAGCAGCTTAGACCCAGGGCGGACCCAGTACTTC. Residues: CASSLDPGRTQYF.

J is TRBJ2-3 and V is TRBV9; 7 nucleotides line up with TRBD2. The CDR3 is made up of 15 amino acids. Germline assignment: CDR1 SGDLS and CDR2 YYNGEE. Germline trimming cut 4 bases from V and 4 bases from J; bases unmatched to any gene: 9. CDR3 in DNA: TGTGCCAGCAGCCCGAGCCCGGGACTACCAGATACGCAGTATTTT. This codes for CASSPSPGLPDTQYF.

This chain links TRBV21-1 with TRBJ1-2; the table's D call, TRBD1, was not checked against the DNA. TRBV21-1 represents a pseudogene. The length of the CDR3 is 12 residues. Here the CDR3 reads CASSNWGQPISF. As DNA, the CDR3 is TGTGCCAGCAGCAATTGGGGACAGCCCATCTCTTTC.

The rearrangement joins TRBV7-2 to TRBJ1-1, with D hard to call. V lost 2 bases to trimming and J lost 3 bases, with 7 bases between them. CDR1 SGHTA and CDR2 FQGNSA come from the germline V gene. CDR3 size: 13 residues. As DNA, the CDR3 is TGTGCCAGCAGCTTAAACCACGACACTGAAGCTTTCTTT. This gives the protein CASSLNHDTEAFF.

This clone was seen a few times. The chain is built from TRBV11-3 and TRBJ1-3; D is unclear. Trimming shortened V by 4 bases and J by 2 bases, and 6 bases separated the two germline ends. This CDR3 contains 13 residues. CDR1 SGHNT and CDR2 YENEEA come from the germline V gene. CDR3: CASSSLPGNTIYF. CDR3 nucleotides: TGTGCCAGCAGCTCCCTACCTGGAAACACCATATATTTT.

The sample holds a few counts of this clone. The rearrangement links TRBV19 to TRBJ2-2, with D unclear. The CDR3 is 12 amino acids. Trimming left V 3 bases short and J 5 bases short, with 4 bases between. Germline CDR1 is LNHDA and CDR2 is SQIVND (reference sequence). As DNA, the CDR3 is TGTGCCAGTAGTATGCGGACCGGGGAGCTGTTTTTT. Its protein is CASSMRTGELFF.

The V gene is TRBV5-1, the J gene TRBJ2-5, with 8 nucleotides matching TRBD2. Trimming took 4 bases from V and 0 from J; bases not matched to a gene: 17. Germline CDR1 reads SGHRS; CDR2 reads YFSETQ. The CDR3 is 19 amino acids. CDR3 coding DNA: TGCGCCAGCAGCCCTTGGGGCAGGGGATATAGCGGGAACCAAGAGACCCAGTACTTC. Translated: CASSPWGRGYSGNQETQYF.